This paragraph reports one T cell receptor (beta chain). The data were obtained in a study of blood T cell repertoires in COVID-19. The J segment lost 3 bases and the V segment lost 5 bases, leaving 6 bases of the junction unmatched. The germline gives CDR1 SEHNR, CDR2 FQNEAQ (reference sequence). CDR3 length: 15 amino acids. Original processing methods: It was from reference gene primer amplification that nucleated cell counts were estimated. Repertoires were generated with immunoSEQ multiplex PCR, while TCRdb's copy carries only in-frame clones and drops some. The D gene and trimming were derived from the DNA, and the V and J assignments and clone size from that table. The sample carries around 170,000 clones, 88% recorded once.

This receptor was identified in a woman under 30 who had recovered from COVID-19. Material: PBMCs or T cells enriched from blood (not recorded which). The rearrangement joins TRBV7-9 to TRBJ1-4; 7 bases are a match to TRBD1. The CDR3 coding sequence is TGTGCCAGCAGCCCCACAGGGGAATCTAATGAAAAACTGTTTTTT. Amino acids: CASSPTGESNEKLFF.